This is a list of T cell receptor beta chains from one sample in a study of blood T cells in healthy people across ages. Each CDR3 protein is one row after TCRdb ran MiXCR on the 5' RACE reads. The repertoire has about 640,000 distinct CDR3 sequences, approximately 50% of them found once; the top ten carry 30% to 40%. Sequences were obtained from blood. Every receptor here comes from a man aged 55-75 years in good health. Each CDR3 is given with its conserved first and last residue. Each record gives: V gene, CDR3 protein.

v_call: TRBV14
cdr3_aa: CASSRFGQGDEQYF

v_call: TRBV5-6
cdr3_aa: CASSGRRGYTDTQYF

v_call: TRBV2
cdr3_aa: CASSTAGEQYF

v_call: TRBV5-1
cdr3_aa: CASSLGGARDTDTQYF

v_call: TRBV10-2
cdr3_aa: CASSAGQPYAYGYTF

v_call: TRBV11-2
cdr3_aa: CASSLDGGSSYEQYF

v_call: TRBV4-2
cdr3_aa: CASSQVRADGSNEKLFF

v_call: TRBV2
cdr3_aa: CASNREFSPLHF

v_call: TRBV12-3/TRBV12-4
cdr3_aa: CASSSTGLANYSYTF

v_call: TRBV29-1
cdr3_aa: CSVVVSSYNEQFF

v_call: TRBV7-2
cdr3_aa: CASSPSPSGGAQETQYF

v_call: TRBV4-1
cdr3_aa: CASSQDIPGTSTDTQYF